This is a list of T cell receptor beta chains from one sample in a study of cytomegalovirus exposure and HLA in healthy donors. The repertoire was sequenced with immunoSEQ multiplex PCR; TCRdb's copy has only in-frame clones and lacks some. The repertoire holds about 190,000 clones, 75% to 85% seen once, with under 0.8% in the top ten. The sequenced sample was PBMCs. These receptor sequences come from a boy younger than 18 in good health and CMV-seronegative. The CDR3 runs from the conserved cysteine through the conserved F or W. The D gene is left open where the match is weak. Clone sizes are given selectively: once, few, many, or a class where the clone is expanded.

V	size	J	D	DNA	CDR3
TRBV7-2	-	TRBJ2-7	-	TGTGCCAGCAGCTTAGGTGAAGGGAGGAACGAGCAGTACTTC	CASSLGEGRNEQYF
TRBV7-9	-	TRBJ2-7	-	TGTGCCAGCAGCTTAGGGCGGCGGGTCACCTACGAGCAGTACTTC	CASSLGRRVTYEQYF
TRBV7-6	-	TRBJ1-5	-	TGTGCCAGCAGCTTAGAGCGGGGGATAGGTCAGCCCCAGCATTTT	CASSLERGIGQPQHF
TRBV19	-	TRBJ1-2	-	TGTGCCAGTAGTATACCGACAGGTCCCGCTTATGGCTACACCTTC	CASSIPTGPAYGYTF
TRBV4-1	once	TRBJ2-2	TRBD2	TGCGCCAGCAGCCTCAGCGGGGGGGTGAACACCGGGGAGCTGTTTTTT	CASSLSGGVNTGELFF
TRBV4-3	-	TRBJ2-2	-	TGCGCCAGCAGCCAAGCCCGCGGAGCTCTCGGGGGAGCCGGGGAGCTGTTTTTT	CASSQARGALGGAGELFF
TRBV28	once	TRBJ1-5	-	TGTGCCAGCAGTTCCCGACAGCTTAATCAGCCCCAGCATTTT	CASSSRQLNQPQHF
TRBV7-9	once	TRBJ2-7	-	TGTTCCAGCAGCTTCGACAGTTACGAGCAGTACTTC	CSSSFDSYEQYF
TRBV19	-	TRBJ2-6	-	TGTGCCAGTAGTATGGTAGACAGGCCGCTCGGGGCCAACGTCCTGACTTTC	CASSMVDRPLGANVLTF
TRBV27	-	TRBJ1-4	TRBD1	TGTGCCAGCAGTTCGTACAGGGGCTTAGGTGAAAAACTGTTTTTT	CASSSYRGLGEKLFF
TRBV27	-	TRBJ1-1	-	TGTGCCAGCAGGTTGAGTAGAAACACTGAAGCTTTCTTT	CASRLSRNTEAFF
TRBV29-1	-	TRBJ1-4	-	TGCAGCGTTGAAGATCTAACGGCTCGGGGTGAAAAACTGTTTTTT	CSVEDLTARGEKLFF
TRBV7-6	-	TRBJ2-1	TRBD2	TGTGCCAGCAGCCCGCAGGCCGGGACTAGCAGCAATGAGCAGTTCTTC	CASSPQAGTSSNEQFF
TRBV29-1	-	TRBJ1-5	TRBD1	TGCAGCGTTGCCCTGACAGGGAACGGGCCCCAGCATTTT	CSVALTGNGPQHF
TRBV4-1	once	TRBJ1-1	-	TGCGCCAGCAGCCAAGTGGGCGTAGGGAACACTGAAGCTTTCTTT	CASSQVGVGNTEAFF
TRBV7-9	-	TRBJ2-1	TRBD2	TGTTCCAGCAGCTTAGGACTAGCGGAGGGATACAATGAGCAGTTCTTC	CSSSLGLAEGYNEQFF
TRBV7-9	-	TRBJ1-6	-	TGTGCCAGCAGCTTAGCGTCAGGGCCCCATAATTCACCCCTCCACTTT	CASSLASGPHNSPLHF